These 4 T cell receptor beta chains came from one sample sequenced in a study of cytomegalovirus exposure and HLA in healthy donors. Using immunoSEQ multiplex PCR, the repertoire was profiled, and TCRdb retains in-frame clones only, with some absent. The data contain 120,000 or so clones, 89% of them seen just once; the ten biggest clones take up 1.5% to 2.5%. The sequenced sample consisted of PBMCs. These receptors were collected from a woman in her late teens or twenties in good health and CMV-seronegative.

The rearrangement uses TRBV27 and TRBJ2-3, with unresolved D. From germline, CDR1 is MNHEY and CDR2 SMNVEV (reference sequence). The V end lost 6 bases, the J end lost 0 bases, and 7 bases lay between the germline ends. CDR3 length: 13 residues. In nucleotides, the CDR3 is TGTGCCAGCAGCCCGACTAGCACAGATACGCAGTATTTT. This encodes CASSPTSTDTQYF.

The chain uses TRBV2 and TRBJ2-1; 12 bases agree with TRBD2. V gave up 7 bases and J gave up 4 bases; unmatched junction bases: 5. Germline V gene sequence: CDR1 SNHLY, CDR2 FYNNEI. The CDR3 extends over 15 amino acids. The CDR3 here is CASTTSGRHYNEQFF. The CDR3 DNA sequence: TGTGCCAGCACTACTAGCGGGAGGCATTACAATGAGCAGTTCTTC.

The rearrangement links TRBV6-4 to TRBJ2-2; possible D gene TRBD2, 6 bases. Between the trimmed V and J ends, which lost 4 bases and 3 bases, there was a span of 9 bases. Germline CDR1 reads MRHNA; CDR2 reads SNTAGT. The CDR3 sequence is 14 residues long. Here the CDR3 reads CASSGGEHTGELFF. The CDR3 bases are TGTGCCAGCAGTGGCGGGGAGCACACCGGGGAGCTGTTTTTT.

The chain couples TRBV16 to TRBJ1-5, with 9 bases lining up with TRBD1. V was clipped by 4 bases and J by 4 bases; unmatched bases: 14. This CDR3 contains 18 residues. Germline lookup yields CDR1 KGHSY and CDR2 FQNENV. CDR3 coding DNA: TGTGCCAGCAGCCCACGGGCGGCTACCGGGACAGGGAATCAGCCCCAGCATTTT. It translates to CASSPRAATGTGNQPQHF.